A single sample is the source of the 29 T cell receptor beta chains below, sequenced in a study of shared T cell receptors in the human thymus. Only in-frame clones appear in the TCRdb table, and some are missing; sequencing was by immunoSEQ multiplex PCR. The sample carries hundreds of thousands of clones, about 90% recorded once. Another study also made use of these data, one on human thymus T cells.

Sample: thymocytes. These TCRs come from a boy younger than two with a congenital heart defect.

The chain is built from TRBV4-1 and TRBJ2-7; D may be TRBD1 (5 bases). Per the germline V gene, CDR1 is MGHRA and CDR2 is YSYEKL. V was shortened by 1 base and J by 4 bases, with 8 bases between the two germline ends. The CDR3 is made up of 13 amino acids. CDR3 DNA: TGCGCCAGCAGCCAAGGGGGCGGTTACGAGCAGTACTTC. This codes for CASSQGGGYEQYF.

This clone was picked up a small number of times. This chain links TRBV29-1 with TRBJ2-3; the D gene is possibly TRBD2 (6 bases). This CDR3 spans 13 amino acids. Trimming cost V 3 bases and J 11 bases, with 18 bases left between them. Per the germline V gene, CDR1 is SQVTM and CDR2 is ANQGSEA. CDR3 protein: CSVDPPPGLRQYF. Here the CDR3 DNA reads TGCAGCGTTGATCCCCCCCCGGGACTGAGGCAGTATTTT.

The V and J genes are TRBV29-1 and TRBJ1-1, with TRBD1 matching 10 bases. Germline V CDR1 and CDR2: SQVTM, ANQGSEA. With V trimmed by 3 bases and J by 3 bases, 7 bases remained unmatched. This CDR3 contains 15 residues. For the CDR3, the DNA is TGCAGCGTTGATGGCCCCGACAGGGGGCACACTGAAGCTTTCTTT. Translated: CSVDGPDRGHTEAFF.

The chain has TRBV11-2 and TRBJ1-1; 8 bases align to TRBD1. The CDR3 consists of 18 residues. In germline, CDR1 is SGHAT, CDR2 FQNNGV. Unmatched junction bases numbered 12, after V lost 2 bases and J lost 1 base. The CDR3 here is CASSLRSPGTGTNTEAFF. CDR3 nucleotides: TGTGCCAGCAGCTTACGATCCCCCGGGACAGGAACGAACACTGAAGCTTTCTTT.

This clone was picked up a small number of times. The chain combines TRBV2 with TRBJ1-2, with 9 bases matching TRBD1. Germline CDR1 is SNHLY and CDR2 is FYNNEI. The CDR3 has 13 residues. With V trimmed by 6 bases and J by 3 bases, 2 bases remained unmatched. The CDR3 region has the DNA TGTGCCAGCAGGGACAGGGGAGACTATGGCTACACCTTC. This gives the protein CASRDRGDYGYTF.

This chain joins TRBV4-1 and TRBJ1-6; 9 positions match TRBD1. In germline, CDR1 is MGHRA, CDR2 YSYEKL. The ends lost 0 bases at V and 2 bases at J; junction bases unmatched: 14. This CDR3 contains 21 residues. The chain's CDR3 is CASSQEVGAGTGRPYNSPLHF. In DNA, the CDR3 is TGCGCCAGCAGCCAAGAAGTTGGGGCCGGGACAGGGCGTCCCTATAATTCACCCCTCCACTTT.

The genes are TRBV6-5 and TRBJ2-1; possible D gene TRBD2, 6 bases. Germline CDR1 reads MNHEY; CDR2 reads SVGAGI. CDR3 length: 16 amino acids. Trimming removed 0 bases from V and 8 bases from J, with 17 bases in between. As DNA, the CDR3 is TGTGCCAGCAGTTACTCGATTAGCGGCAATAGGGATGAGCAGTTCTTC. Protein product: CASSYSISGNRDEQFF.

The V and J genes are TRBV11-1 and TRBJ2-1, with 9 bases matching TRBD2. Germline V gene lookup returns CDR1 SGHAT and CDR2 FQDESV (reference sequence). J was trimmed by 2 bases and V by 5 bases; bases with no gene match: 7. The CDR3 is made up of 16 amino acids. CDR3 protein: CASSVGAGGPYNEQFF. CDR3 sequence (DNA): TGTGCCAGCAGCGTCGGGGCGGGGGGGCCCTACAATGAGCAGTTCTTC.

The chain links TRBV9 to TRBJ2-3; 11 bases fit TRBD2. The V gene's germline CDR1 is SGDLS and CDR2 YYNGEE. V trimming: 3 bases; J trimming: 4 bases; junction bases outside the gene matches: 7. CDR3 length equals 16 residues. The CDR3 nucleotides are TGTGCCAGCAGCGCTCTTAGCGGGGGGGCCCCAGATACGCAGTATTTT. Its protein product is CASSALSGGAPDTQYF.

This chain joins TRBV5-1 and TRBJ1-1; 10 bases map to TRBD1. The V segment lost 3 bases and the J segment 4 bases; nucleotides outside the gene matches: 3. The length of the CDR3 is 14 residues. Germline assignment: CDR1 SGHRS and CDR2 YFSETQ. CDR3 coding DNA: TGCGCCAGCAGCTGGGGACAGGGGCCCACTGAAGCTTTCTTT. Its translation is CASSWGQGPTEAFF.

The V call is TRBV28, the J call TRBJ2-7; 7 bases line up with TRBD2. Germline CDR1 reads MDHEN; CDR2 reads SYDVKM. The CDR3 contains 14 residues. The ends lost 5 bases at V and 7 bases at J; junction bases unmatched: 11. In DNA, the CDR3 is TGTGCCAGCAGTCCCGGGCCTAGGCGGGGGGAGCAGTACTTC. This encodes CASSPGPRRGEQYF.

CDR3 sequence: CASGGIPNQPQHF. CDR3 nucleotides: TGTGCCAGCGGCGGGATACCCAATCAGCCCCAGCATTTT. J is TRBJ1-5 and V is TRBV28, with unresolved D. The germline CDR1 and CDR2 sequences are MDHEN and SYDVKM. The CDR3 has 13 residues. Trimming removed 8 bases at V and 3 bases at J, with 11 bases between.

The chain joins TRBV5-6 to TRBJ2-1, with D uncertain. CDR1 and CDR2 (germline): SGHDT, YYEEEE. CDR3 length: 16 amino acids. The V and J ends lost 1 base and 2 bases respectively, with 13 bases between them. The CDR3, as DNA: TGTGCCAGCAGCTTGTACTGCGCCCGTCCCTACAATGAGCAGTTCTTC. Amino acid sequence: CASSLYCARPYNEQFF.

The gene calls are TRBV19 and TRBJ1-2, with 7 bases that match TRBD1. Unmatched junction bases numbered 18, after V lost 3 bases and J lost 2 bases. Per the germline V gene, CDR1 is LNHDA and CDR2 is SQIVND (reference sequence). The CDR3 totals 19 residues. The CDR3 DNA follows: TGTGCCAGTAGTATCGGGCCTCACCCTCCCTCGGACAGGAACTATGGCTACACCTTC. This codes for CASSIGPHPPSDRNYGYTF.

The J gene is TRBJ1-6, the V gene TRBV6-4, with D tentatively TRBD1 (5 bases). This CDR3 is built from 15 residues. Trimming cost V 0 bases and J 5 bases, with 8 bases left between them. Germline CDR1 reads MRHNA; CDR2 reads SNTAGT. The CDR3: CASSDSGQNNSPLHF. Here the CDR3 DNA reads TGTGCCAGCAGTGACTCAGGACAAAATAATTCACCCCTCCACTTT.

Comments on this clone: Lacking the conserved final phenylalanine or tryptophan, this CDR3 likely reflects a read error. The DNA is left out, because the CDR3 cannot be placed on it with certainty; the CDR3 is given as TCRdb lists it. The genes are TRBV28 and TRBJ2-7; the DNA was not compared with TRBD1, the D call given in the table. Both ends counted, the CDR3 spans 12 residues. The germline V gene has CDR1 MDHEN and CDR2 SYDVKM. The CDR3 sequence is CASSPGQGRFFL.

This chain links TRBV6-5 with TRBJ2-7; D might be TRBD2 (6 bases). The CDR3 has 15 residues. Germline CDR1 MNHEY, CDR2 SVGAGI. V gave up 0 bases and J gave up 3 bases, with 12 bases separating them. The DNA of the CDR3 is TGTGCCAGCAGTTACTCGCTTAGCGGCATCTACGAGCAGTACTTC. Translated: CASSYSLSGIYEQYF.

The CDR3 nucleotides are TGCGCCAGCAGCCAAGATCAGACCCGAAGAGGACAGGAAGGTTGTAACTATGGCTACACCTTC. Translated: CASSQDQTRRGQEGCNYGYTF. V is TRBV4-1 and J is TRBJ1-2; 7 bases agree with TRBD1. From germline, CDR1 is MGHRA and CDR2 YSYEKL. The CDR3 sequence is 21 residues long. Germline trimming cut 0 bases from V and 1 base from J; bases unmatched to any gene: 20.

This clone was seen only once. This sequence joins TRBV10-3 and TRBJ2-1; TRBD1 might be the D (5 bases). The CDR3 spans 14 residues. Germline CDR1 reads ENHRY; CDR2 reads SYGVKD. The V gene lost 1 base and the J gene lost 7 bases, with 11 bases spanning the gap. In nucleotides, the CDR3 is TGTGCCATCAGTGAGTATGGGGCGGATAATGAGCAGTTCTTC. As protein: CAISEYGADNEQFF.

The CDR3 DNA reads as TGTGCCAGCAGCCCCCAGAGGGGGCCAAATGAGCAGTTCTTC. Its translation is CASSPQRGPNEQFF. The chain carries TRBV7-2 and TRBJ2-1; TRBD1 matches at 7 bases. The CDR3 totals 14 residues. V lost 5 bases and J lost 7; bases outside the gene matches: 8. Germline V gives CDR1 SGHTA, CDR2 FQGNSA. The variable domain in full, completed from reference TRBV7-2 and TRBJ2-1, reads GAGVSQSPSNKVTEKGKDVELRCDPISGHTALYWYRQSLGQGLEFLIYFQGNSAPDKSGLPSDRFSAERTGGSVSTLTIQRTQQEDSAVYLCASSPQRGPNEQFFGPGTRLTVL.

The genes are TRBV10-3 and TRBJ2-2, with 7 positions matching TRBD1. After removal of 5 bases from V and 1 base from J, the junction contained 4 bases not matched to a gene. The CDR3 is 15 residues long. CDR1 is ENHRY, CDR2 SYGVKD, per germline. This CDR3 reads CAISRQGVNTGELFF. CDR3 sequence (DNA): TGTGCCATCAGTAGACAGGGAGTGAACACCGGGGAGCTGTTTTTT.

The chain recombines TRBV28 with TRBJ1-2; D perhaps matches TRBD1 (6 bases). Trimming cost V 0 bases and J 7 bases, with 24 bases left between them. This CDR3 has 18 amino acids. The germline gives CDR1 MDHEN, CDR2 SYDVKM. The CDR3 nucleotides are TGTGCCAGCAGTTTATGCTTGGAAGGGGGATCCCTCCTGTGTGGCTACACCTTC. Its protein product is CASSLCLEGGSLLCGYTF.

This chain uses TRBV27 with TRBJ2-2, with D unresolved. V lost 3 bases and J lost 5, with 7 bases in between. Germline V gene sequence: CDR1 MNHEY, CDR2 SMNVEV (reference sequence). CDR3 length equals 13 residues. CDR3 nucleotide sequence: TGTGCCAGCAGTTTGCCTGCGACCGGGGAGCTGTTTTTT. Its protein product is CASSLPATGELFF.

The rearrangement links TRBV5-6 to TRBJ2-1; no firm D call. Germline lookup yields CDR1 SGHDT and CDR2 YYEEEE. This CDR3 contains 15 residues. Trimming stripped 0 bases from V and 5 bases from J, with 12 bases between. DNA for the CDR3: TGTGCCAGCAGCTTGGACGCGCGCCGAAACAATGAGCAGTTCTTC. Encoded protein: CASSLDARRNNEQFF.

The rearrangement uses TRBV9 and TRBJ2-5, with 16 positions matching TRBD2. Germline V gene lookup returns CDR1 SGDLS and CDR2 YYNGEE. CDR3 length: 16 residues. Trimming took 4 bases from V and 3 from J; bases not matched to a gene: 3. CDR3 nucleotides: TGTGCCAGCAGCCCCGGGACTAGCGGGAGGGAAGAGACCCAGTACTTC. Translating gives CASSPGTSGREETQYF.

The CDR3 is CASSLNFSGESSYEQYF. Here the CDR3 DNA reads TGCGCCAGCAGCCTAAATTTTAGCGGGGAGAGCTCCTACGAGCAGTACTTC. The chain joins TRBV5-1 to TRBJ2-7; 8 positions agree with TRBD2. This CDR3 has 17 amino acids. Germline V CDR1 and CDR2: SGHRS, YFSETQ. With V trimmed by 4 bases and J by 0 bases, 12 bases remained unmatched.

The chain links TRBV27 to TRBJ2-3; D possibly corresponds to TRBD1 (6 bases). The germline V gene has CDR1 MNHEY and CDR2 SMNVEV (reference sequence). The CDR3 extends over 12 amino acids. V lost 5 bases and J lost 6, with 9 bases in between. This CDR3 is CASSRRGDTQYF. As DNA, the CDR3 is TGTGCCAGCAGTAGAAGGGGGGATACGCAGTATTTT.

The gene calls are TRBV9 and TRBJ1-2; 7 bases are shared with TRBD1. With 4 bases clipped from V and 0 bases from J, the junction kept 9 bases outside the gene matches. This CDR3 has 16 amino acids. The germline V gene encodes CDR1 SGDLS and CDR2 YYNGEE. CDR3 nucleotides: TGTGCCAGCAGCCCCCCGTCCGGGACAGCTAACTATGGCTACACCTTC. It translates to CASSPPSGTANYGYTF. Full variable domain (rest looked up from reference TRBV9 and TRBJ1-2): DSGVTQTPKHLITATGQRVTLRCSPRSGDLSVYWYQQSLDQGLQFLIQYYNGEERAKGNILERFSAQQFPDLHSELNLSSLELGDSALYFCASSPPSGTANYGYTFGSGTRLTVV.

The V and J genes are TRBV14 and TRBJ2-1; maybe TRBD1 (6 bases). The CDR3 totals 16 residues. CDR1 is SGHDN, CDR2 FVKESK, per germline. Trimming cost V 3 bases and J 3 bases, with 15 bases left between them. CDR3 residues: CASSHPTGNYYNEQFF. The CDR3 nucleotides read TGTGCCAGCAGCCACCCAACAGGGAACTACTACAATGAGCAGTTCTTC.